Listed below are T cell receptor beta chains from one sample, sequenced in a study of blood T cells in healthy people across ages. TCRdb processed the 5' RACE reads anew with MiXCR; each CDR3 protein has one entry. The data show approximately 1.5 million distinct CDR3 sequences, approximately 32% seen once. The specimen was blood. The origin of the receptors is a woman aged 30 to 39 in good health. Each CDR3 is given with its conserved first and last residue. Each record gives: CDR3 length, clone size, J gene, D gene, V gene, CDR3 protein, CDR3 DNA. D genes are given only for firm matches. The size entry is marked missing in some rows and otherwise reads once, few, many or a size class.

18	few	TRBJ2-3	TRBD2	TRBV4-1	CASSRTRREGRGTDTQYF	TGCGCCAGCAGCCGGACCCGGCGGGAGGGCCGGGGCACAGATACGCAGTATTTT
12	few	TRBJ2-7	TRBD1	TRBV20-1	CSARVDRHQQYF	TGCAGTGCTAGAGTGGACAGGCATCAGCAGTACTTC
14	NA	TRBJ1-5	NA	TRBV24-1	CATSAEEGDKPQHF	TGTGCCACCAGTGCTGAGGAAGGGGATAAGCCCCAGCATTTT
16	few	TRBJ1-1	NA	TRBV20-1	CSARPGRAQGNTEAFF	TGCAGTGCTAGGCCCGGCCGGGCACAGGGGAACACTGAAGCTTTCTTT
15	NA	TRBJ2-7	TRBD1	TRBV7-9	CASSLTGAGCNEQYF	TGTGCCAGCAGCTTAACAGGGGCGGGTTGCAATGAGCAGTACTTC
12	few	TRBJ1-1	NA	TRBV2	CASSTNPSEAFF	TGTGCCAGCAGCACGAATCCTTCGGAAGCTTTCTTT
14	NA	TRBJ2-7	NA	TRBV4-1	CARSQDRGDYEQYF	TGCGCCCGCAGCCAAGATAGGGGGGACTACGAGCAGTACTTC
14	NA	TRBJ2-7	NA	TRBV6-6	CASSYETGPYEQYF	TGTGCCAGCAGTTACGAGACAGGACCCTACGAGCAGTACTTC
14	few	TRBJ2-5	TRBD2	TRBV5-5	CASRWELAEKTQYF	TGTGCCAGCAGGTGGGAACTAGCGGAAAAGACCCAGTACTTC
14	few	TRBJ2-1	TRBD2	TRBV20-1	CSVASERGAHEQFF	TGCAGTGTCGCGAGCGAGCGGGGGGCCCATGAGCAGTTCTTC
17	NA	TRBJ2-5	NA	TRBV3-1	CASSQEGVALIKETQYF	TGTGCCAGCAGCCAAGAAGGGGTGGCCCTGATAAAAGAGACCCAGTACTTC
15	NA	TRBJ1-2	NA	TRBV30	CAWSVEFSQAYGYTF	TGTGCCTGGAGTGTAGAATTTTCGCAGGCCTATGGCTACACCTTC
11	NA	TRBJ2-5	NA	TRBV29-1	CSAPAGGSQYF	TGCAGCGCCCCGGCAGGGGGGTCCCAGTACTTC
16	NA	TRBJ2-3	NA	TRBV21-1	CASSKKGTSFADTQYF	TGTGCCAGCAGCAAAAAGGGGACTAGCTTTGCAGATACGCAGTATTTT
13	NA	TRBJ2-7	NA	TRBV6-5	CASSYSNHNEQYF	TGTGCCAGCAGTTACTCGAACCACAATGAGCAGTACTTC
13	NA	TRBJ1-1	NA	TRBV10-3	CAIKRGQNTEAFF	TGTGCCATCAAACGAGGACAGAACACTGAAGCTTTCTTT
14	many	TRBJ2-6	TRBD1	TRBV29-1	CSVPTGAGANVLTF	TGCAGCGTCCCGACAGGGGCTGGGGCCAACGTCCTGACTTTC
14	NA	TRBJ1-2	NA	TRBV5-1	CASSLVADYYGYTF	TGCGCCAGCAGCTTGGTGGCGGACTACTATGGCTACACCTTC
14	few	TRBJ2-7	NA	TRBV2	CASKAHSPIDEQYF	TGTGCCAGCAAGGCTCACTCGCCGATAGACGAGCAGTACTTC
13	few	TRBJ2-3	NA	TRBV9	CASSPGTRDTQYF	TGTGCCAGCAGCCCAGGGACCAGAGATACGCAGTATTTT
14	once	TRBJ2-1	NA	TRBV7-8	CASSLVSRYNEQFF	TGTGCCAGCAGCTTAGTAAGCAGATACAATGAGCAGTTCTTC
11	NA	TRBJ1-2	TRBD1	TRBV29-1	CSVDRVEGYTF	TGCAGCGTGGACAGGGTGGAGGGCTACACCTTC
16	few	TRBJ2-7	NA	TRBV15	CATSRDYAGQLYEQYF	TGTGCCACCAGCAGAGACTATGCGGGACAACTCTACGAGCAGTACTTC
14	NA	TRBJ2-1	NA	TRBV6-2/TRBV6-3	CASRLWGESDEQFF	TGTGCCAGCAGGTTGTGGGGGGAGTCCGATGAGCAGTTCTTC
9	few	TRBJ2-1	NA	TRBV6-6	CASSAEQFF	TGTGCCAGCAGTGCTGAGCAGTTCTTC
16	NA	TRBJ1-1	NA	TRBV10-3	CAISESQGGSATEAFF	TGTGCCATCAGTGAGTCCCAGGGTGGGTCCGCCACTGAAGCTTTCTTT
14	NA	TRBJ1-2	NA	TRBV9	CASSAWGGSYGYTF	TGTGCCAGCAGCGCGTGGGGGGGGTCTTATGGCTACACCTTC
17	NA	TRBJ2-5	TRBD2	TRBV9	CASGVGGGLATQETQYF	TGTGCCAGCGGCGTAGGTGGGGGACTAGCGACTCAAGAGACCCAGTACTTC
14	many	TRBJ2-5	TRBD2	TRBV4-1	CASSQDGTSSAQYF	TGCGCCAGCAGCCAAGACGGGACTAGTTCCGCCCAGTACTTC
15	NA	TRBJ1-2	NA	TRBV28	CASSFEETGYYGYTF	TGTGCCAGCAGTTTCGAGGAGACAGGTTACTATGGCTACACCTTC
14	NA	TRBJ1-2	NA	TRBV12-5	CASGPPVDSKGYTF	TGTGCTAGTGGTCCCCCCGTGGATAGTAAGGGCTACACCTTC
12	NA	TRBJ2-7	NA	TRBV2	CAIQQESYEQYF	TGTGCCATTCAACAGGAGTCCTACGAGCAGTACTTC
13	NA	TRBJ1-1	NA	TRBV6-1	CAEGEKRGTEAFF	TGTGCCGAAGGGGAAAAGAGAGGCACTGAAGCTTTCTTT
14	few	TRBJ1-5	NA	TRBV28	CASTGVLSNQPQHF	TGTGCCAGCACAGGGGTATTAAGCAATCAGCCCCAGCATTTT
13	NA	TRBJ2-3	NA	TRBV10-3	CAISLQVTDTLYF	TGTGCCATCAGTTTACAGGTTACAGATACGCTGTATTTT
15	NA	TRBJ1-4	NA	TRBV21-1	CASSKEVTTNEKLFF	TGTGCCAGCAGCAAAGAAGTAACAACTAATGAAAAACTGTTTTTT
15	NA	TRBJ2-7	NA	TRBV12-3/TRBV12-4	CASSLGQPSSYGQYF	TGTGCCAGCAGTTTAGGACAGCCGAGCTCCTACGGGCAGTACTTC
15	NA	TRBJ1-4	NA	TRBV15	CATSRDLRKNEKLFF	TGTGCCACCAGCAGAGATCTCAGGAAAAATGAAAAACTGTTTTTT
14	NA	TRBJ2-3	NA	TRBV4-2	CASSQELPDPPQYF	TGTGCCAGCAGCCAAGAGTTACCGGACCCCCCCCAGTATTTT
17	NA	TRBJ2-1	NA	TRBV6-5	CASSFTPLAGSYNEQFF	TGTGCCAGCAGTTTTACCCCACTTGCCGGCTCCTACAATGAGCAGTTCTTC
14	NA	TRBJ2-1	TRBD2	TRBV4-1	CASSQGTSSNEQFF	TGCGCCAGCAGCCAAGGGACTAGCAGCAATGAGCAGTTCTTC
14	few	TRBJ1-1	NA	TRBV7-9	CASSYGGLNTEAFF	TGTGCCAGCAGCTATGGGGGATTGAACACTGAAGCTTTCTTT
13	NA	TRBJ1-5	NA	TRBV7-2	CASSKNSVQPQHF	TGTGCCAGCAGCAAAAATTCGGTTCAGCCCCAGCATTTT
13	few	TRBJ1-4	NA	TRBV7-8	CASSLAYGEKLFF	TGTGCCAGCAGCTTAGCCTATGGTGAAAAACTGTTTTTT
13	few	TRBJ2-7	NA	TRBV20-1	CSARPIAEYEQYF	TGCAGTGCTAGGCCCATAGCGGAGTACGAGCAGTACTTC
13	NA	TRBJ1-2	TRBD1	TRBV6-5	CASSSAGGYSYTF	TGTGCCAGCAGTTCCGCAGGGGGCTATAGCTACACCTTC
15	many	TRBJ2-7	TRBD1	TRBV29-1	CSVDAGQAFPNEQYF	TGCAGCGTTGACGCGGGACAGGCCTTCCCAAACGAGCAGTACTTC
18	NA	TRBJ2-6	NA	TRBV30	CAWSVERPKNSGANVLTF	TGTGCCTGGAGTGTGGAAAGGCCGAAGAACTCTGGGGCCAACGTCCTGACTTTC
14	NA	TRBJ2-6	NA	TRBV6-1	CASRVNIGANVLTF	TGTGCCAGCAGGGTAAATATTGGGGCCAACGTCCTGACTTTC